Shown below are 6 T cell receptor beta chains from a single sample sequenced in a study of blood T cells in healthy people across ages (dated by TCRdb to between 2014 and 2017). The library was made by 5' RACE. The instrument given in TCRdb is Illumina HiSeq 2500. A second PCR of about 7 to 12 cycles was performed with a sample-barcoded 5' primer and a J-beta primer mix. Using fastp at Q25 and MiXCR, TCRdb reprocessed the public reads and kept productive beta chains. All rows with the same CDR3 protein become a single entry with the most common DNA and genes. This sample holds more than 900,000 distinct CDR3 sequences; almost 30% were observed only once. The ten largest clones take up 10% of the sample. This sample was also put to use in a study of T cells of mothers and their children.

The sample consisted of blood. Receptor source: a woman aged 40 to 50 in good health.

The gene calls are TRBV2 and TRBJ2-3; 9 bases are shared with TRBD2. The V segment lost 5 bases and the J segment 0 bases; nucleotides outside the gene matches: 12. The CDR3 spans 18 residues. From germline, CDR1 is SNHLY and CDR2 FYNNEI. The DNA for the CDR3 is TGTGCCAGCAGTCCTGGGGGCGGGGGGGCCGGAAGCACAGATACGCAGTATTTT. Its translation: CASSPGGGGAGSTDTQYF.

Ten or more counts support this clonotype. This rearrangement joins TRBV20-1 to TRBJ2-1; D not certain. Trimming shortened V by 7 bases and J by 3 bases, and 22 bases separated the two germline ends. Germline V gene sequence: CDR1 DFQATT, CDR2 SNEGSKA (reference sequence). The CDR3 contains 16 residues. The CDR3 region is CSVFPIRTFSYNEQFF. In DNA form, the CDR3 reads TGCAGTGTCTTCCCAATCCGGACCTTCAGCTACAATGAGCAGTTCTTC.

This clonotype has ten or more counts. The chain combines TRBV28 with TRBJ1-2; D unresolved. This CDR3 spans 12 amino acids. The ends were cut back, 6 bases at V and 0 bases at J, with 5 bases in the middle. Germline V lookup: CDR1 MDHEN, CDR2 SYDVKM. The CDR3: CASRDANYGYTF. CDR3 sequence (DNA): TGTGCCAGCAGGGACGCTAACTATGGCTACACCTTC.

The chain links TRBV20-1 to TRBJ2-7, with D perhaps matching TRBD1 (5 bases). The length of the CDR3 is 13 residues. Trimming pared 4 bases from V and 7 bases from J, leaving 17 bases between. Germline CDR1 DFQATT, CDR2 SNEGSKA (reference sequence). The CDR3 nucleotides read TGCAGTGCTATGCAGGGTACCCTCCGGGAGCAGTACTTC. It translates to CSAMQGTLREQYF.

This clonotype was counted ten times or more. The genes are TRBV5-1 and TRBJ1-2, with 7 bases identical to TRBD1. Trimming removed 4 bases from V and 1 base from J; junction bases left unmatched: 7. CDR1 is SGHRS, CDR2 YFSETQ, per germline. This CDR3 is built from 15 residues. The CDR3 nucleotides read TGCGCCAGCAGCGTACGGGACAGTTTTAACTATGGCTACACCTTC. Protein sequence: CASSVRDSFNYGYTF.

This clonotype has only a few counts. The CDR3 DNA follows: TGTGCCAGCAGTTTGTACAACGGGAAGACCCAGTACTTC. It encodes CASSLYNGKTQYF. V is TRBV27 and J is TRBJ2-7, with D possibly TRBD2 on 5 matching bases. The J call may be faulty, since TRBJ2-5 better matches the DNA end. The CDR3 has 13 amino acids. Germline lookup yields CDR1 MNHEY and CDR2 SMNVEV (reference sequence).